This T cell receptor (beta chain) was documented in a study of T cell responses to AZD1222 COVID-19 vaccine. The V gene lost 4 bases and the J gene lost 0 bases, with 13 bases spanning the gap. The CDR3 extends over 15 amino acids. CDR1 SGHTA and CDR2 FQGNSA come from the germline V gene. As concerns this clone: What it recognizes is unknown.

Produced via immunoSEQ multiplex PCR; TCRdb's table is partial and in-frame only. The sample records around 120,000 clones, 70% to 90% being singletons. The study, taken as a whole, reports: Recipients of two AZD1222 doses showed rising Spike-specific TCR breadth and depth.

The sequencing used peripheral blood, collected on day 0 of AZD1222 vaccination. The chain carries TRBV7-2 and TRBJ2-7; perhaps TRBD2 as D (6 bases). The sequence derives from an adult in good health. The CDR3 sequence is CASSSSGLNSYEQYF. The CDR3 DNA follows: TGTGCCAGCAGCTCTTCGGGACTTAACTCCTACGAGCAGTACTTC.